Below are 21 T cell receptor beta chains sequenced from a single sample in a study of cytomegalovirus exposure and HLA in healthy donors. The PCR was carried out with 60 Vbeta primers and 13 Jbeta primers. Method: immunoSEQ multiplex PCR; TCRdb's copy keeps in-frame clones and lacks some. The repertoire holds more than 100,000 clones, approximately 87% seen once, with approximately 4.7% in the top ten. The material sequenced was PBMCs. The receptors were gathered from a woman between 25 and 40 years old in good health and CMV-seronegative.

J is TRBJ2-7 and V is TRBV19; 10 bases match TRBD1. V trimming: 10 bases; J trimming: 4 bases; junction bases outside the gene matches: 10. This CDR3 is 14 amino acids long. Germline CDR1 LNHDA, CDR2 SQIVND (reference sequence). The CDR3: CATSKAGQGYEQYF. The CDR3 DNA reads as TGTGCCACCTCGAAGGCGGGACAGGGGTACGAGCAGTACTTC.

This sequence joins TRBV18 and TRBJ2-7; D is possibly TRBD1 (5 bases). Germline-derived CDR1 and CDR2 are KGHSH and LQKENI. The germline V and J ends were trimmed by 6 bases and 2 bases, with 17 bases remaining between them. The CDR3 runs 15 residues. The CDR3 nucleotides are TGTGCCAGCTCGCCGACAGTCTCTCACCCCTACGAGCAGTACTTC. It yields the protein CASSPTVSHPYEQYF.

The J gene is TRBJ2-1, the V gene TRBV9; the match to TRBD1 covers 7 bases. The CDR3 runs 12 residues. J gave up 9 bases and V 0 bases, and 0 bases lay outside the gene matches. Germline assignment: CDR1 SGDLS and CDR2 YYNGEE. The CDR3 spells CASSVDRGEQFF. DNA for the CDR3: TGTGCCAGCAGCGTAGACAGGGGTGAGCAGTTCTTC.

V is TRBV9 and J is TRBJ2-7; weak D call: TRBD2 (6 bases). The germline V and J ends were trimmed by 0 bases and 5 bases, with 12 bases remaining between them. The CDR3 sequence is 14 residues long. Germline V gene sequence: CDR1 SGDLS, CDR2 YYNGEE. The CDR3 here is CASSVVGGSDEQYF. The DNA for the CDR3 is TGTGCCAGCAGCGTAGTTGGAGGGAGTGACGAGCAGTACTTC.

The rearrangement uses TRBV7-9 and TRBJ2-5; TRBD2 agrees at 11 bases. The CDR3 has 15 residues. In germline, CDR1 is SEHNR, CDR2 FQNEAQ (reference sequence). V trimming: 5 bases; J trimming: 5 bases; junction bases outside the gene matches: 7. As DNA, the CDR3 is TGTGCCAGCAGCCGTGCCGGGACTAGCGGTGAGACCCAGTACTTC. It specifies CASSRAGTSGETQYF.

The rearrangement links TRBV4-1 to TRBJ2-7; 7 bases are shared with TRBD1. The junction had 8 bases not matched to a gene; V was cut back by 1 base and J by 2 bases. Germline V gene data show CDR1 as MGHRA and CDR2 as YSYEKL. This CDR3 comprises 16 residues. The DNA of the CDR3 is TGCGCCAGCAGCCAAGGAGGGGGCGGTTTCCCCTACGAGCAGTACTTC. Translating it yields CASSQGGGGFPYEQYF.

V usage is TRBV29-1 and J usage is TRBJ1-5; D is uncertain. The CDR3 has 8 residues. Germline CDR1 is SQVTM and CDR2 is ANQGSEA. CDR3 region: CRVKPQHF. The CDR3, as DNA: TGCCGAGTGAAGCCCCAGCATTTT.

This chain's CDR3 is CASTVPGQGAPGNTIYF. The DNA for the CDR3 is TGTGCCAGTACAGTCCCGGGACAGGGGGCGCCTGGAAACACCATATATTTT. The V call is TRBV19, the J call TRBJ1-3, with 12 nucleotides matching TRBD1. The germline CDR1 and CDR2 sequences are LNHDA and SQIVND (reference sequence). V was clipped by 7 bases and J by 2 bases; unmatched bases: 9. The CDR3 has 17 residues.

V gene TRBV7-8 combines with J gene TRBJ1-2, with 8 bases identical to TRBD1. V shed 6 bases and J 8 bases; nucleotides not matched to a gene: 8. The CDR3 runs to 13 residues. Per germline, CDR1 SGHVS and CDR2 FQNEAQ. The CDR3 sequence is CASSSDRASGYTF. The CDR3 coding sequence is TGTGCCAGCAGTTCGGACAGGGCGTCCGGCTACACCTTC.

This clone was recorded a few times. This chain connects TRBV10-3 to TRBJ1-1, with D uncertain. There are 15 residues in the CDR3. Germline loops: CDR1 ENHRY, CDR2 SYGVKD. V lost 2 bases and J 1 base, leaving 11 bases between the germline ends. The CDR3 is CAISEMTGPNTEAFF. CDR3 nucleotides: TGTGCCATCAGTGAGATGACTGGCCCGAACACTGAAGCTTTCTTT.

This sequence joins TRBV19 and TRBJ2-2, with 7 bases aligning to TRBD1. CDR3 length: 14 amino acids. J gave up 6 bases and V 3 bases, and 4 bases lay outside the gene matches. Germline V lookup: CDR1 LNHDA, CDR2 SQIVND (reference sequence). Written as DNA, the CDR3 is TGTGCCAGTAGTATTGGACAGGCGGCCGGGGAGCTGTTTTTT. Amino acids: CASSIGQAAGELFF.

V is TRBV6-5 and J is TRBJ2-7; D remains ambiguous. The ends were cut back, 2 bases at V and 2 bases at J, with 13 bases in the middle. The V gene's germline CDR1 is MNHEY and CDR2 SVGAGI. The CDR3 length is 15 residues. The CDR3 bases are TGTGCCAGCAGTTACCGGTTTTCAAGTCCCTACGAGCAGTACTTC. It encodes CASSYRFSSPYEQYF.

This rearrangement joins TRBV11-3 to TRBJ2-7; TRBD2 agrees at 14 bases. From germline, CDR1 is SGHNT and CDR2 YENEEA. The CDR3 totals 15 residues. V trimming: 5 bases; J trimming: 3 bases; junction bases outside the gene matches: 3. The CDR3 spells CASSPGTSGSYEQYF. For the CDR3, the DNA is TGTGCCAGCAGCCCCGGGACTAGCGGGAGCTACGAGCAGTACTTC. The complete variable domain, with remaining parts taken from reference TRBV11-3 and TRBJ2-7, reads EAGVVQSPRYKIIEKKQPVAFWCNPISGHNTLYWYLQNLGQGPELLIRYENEEAVDDSQLPKDRFSAERLKGVDSTLKIQPAELGDSAVYLCASSPGTSGSYEQYFGPGTRLTVT.

This chain connects TRBV4-3 to TRBJ2-7, with TRBD1 matching over 11 bases. The V and J ends lost 2 bases and 6 bases, in that order; junction bases with no gene match: 6. The CDR3 is made up of 15 amino acids. CDR1 is LGHNA and CDR2 is YSLEER in the germline V gene. The CDR3 nucleotides read TGCGCCAGCAGCCAACGGACAGGGGGCAGAAGCGAGCAGTACTTC. This encodes CASSQRTGGRSEQYF.

The V call is TRBV9, the J call TRBJ1-1; TRBD1 is a possible D gene (5 bases). The germline V gene has CDR1 SGDLS and CDR2 YYNGEE. The CDR3 is made up of 18 amino acids. Trimming stripped 0 bases from V and 5 bases from J, with 23 bases between. The CDR3, as DNA: TGTGCCAGCAGCGTAGGGGAGGGGTACGAGGGATTGGCGACTGAAGCTTTCTTT. It specifies CASSVGEGYEGLATEAFF. Drawing the rest from reference TRBV9 and TRBJ1-1, the complete variable domain is DSGVTQTPKHLITATGQRVTLRCSPRSGDLSVYWYQQSLDQGLQFLIQYYNGEERAKGNILERFSAQQFPDLHSELNLSSLELGDSALYFCASSVGEGYEGLATEAFFGQGTRLTVV.

This clone was detected a few times. The V and J genes are TRBV29-1 and TRBJ2-1, with TRBD1 matching 7 bases. CDR1 and CDR2 (germline): SQVTM, ANQGSEA. The CDR3 consists of 14 residues. The CDR3 coding sequence is TGCACCATACCCGGGACAGAATACTACAATGAGCAGTTCTTC. This codes for CTIPGTEYYNEQFF.

This clone showed up just a few times. The chain combines TRBV6-5 with TRBJ1-1; D is possibly TRBD1 (6 bases). Trimming shortened V by 6 bases and J by 0 bases, and 14 bases separated the two germline ends. The CDR3 spans 15 residues. Germline V lookup: CDR1 MNHEY, CDR2 SVGAGI. In DNA form, the CDR3 reads TGTGCCAGCAGCGATGCGACAGGCATGAACACTGAAGCTTTCTTT. Encoded protein: CASSDATGMNTEAFF.

The CDR3 nucleotides are TGCGCCAGCAGTCGGAGGCGGGACAGTCTTTTCTACGAGCAGTACTTC. Translated, it gives CASSRRRDSLFYEQYF. This chain joins TRBV23-1 and TRBJ2-7, with D possibly matching TRBD1 (7 bases). TRBV23-1 is an ORF for which the function is uncertain. The CDR3 spans 16 residues. Deletions cut 4 bases from V and 3 bases from J, with 19 bases between.

The rearrangement joins TRBV11-1 to TRBJ2-7, with a possible D match to TRBD2 (5 bases). V lost 0 bases to trimming and J lost 4 bases, with 13 bases between them. The CDR3 has 15 amino acids. Germline V gives CDR1 SGHAT, CDR2 FQDESV (reference sequence). The CDR3 nucleotides read TGTGCCAGCAGCTTAGCGGAGGCCGGACCTTACGAGCAGTACTTC. This gives the protein CASSLAEAGPYEQYF.

This clone showed up just once. This chain uses TRBV19 with TRBJ2-5; tentatively, D is TRBD2 (6 bases). V was trimmed by 6 bases and J by 4 bases, leaving 21 bases between them. This CDR3 spans 16 amino acids. The germline V gene encodes CDR1 LNHDA and CDR2 SQIVND (reference sequence). CDR3 DNA sequence: TGTGCCAGTAGCCACCCGGGACTCCACCTCGGAGAGACCCAGTACTTC. Translating gives CASSHPGLHLGETQYF.

The gene calls are TRBV10-3 and TRBJ1-4; no firm D call. The CDR3 spans 11 residues. CDR1 is ENHRY, CDR2 SYGVKD, per germline. V shed 10 bases and J shed 5 bases, with 8 bases lying between them. This CDR3 reads CATEENEKLFF. DNA of the CDR3: TGTGCCACCGAGGAGAATGAAAAACTGTTTTTT.